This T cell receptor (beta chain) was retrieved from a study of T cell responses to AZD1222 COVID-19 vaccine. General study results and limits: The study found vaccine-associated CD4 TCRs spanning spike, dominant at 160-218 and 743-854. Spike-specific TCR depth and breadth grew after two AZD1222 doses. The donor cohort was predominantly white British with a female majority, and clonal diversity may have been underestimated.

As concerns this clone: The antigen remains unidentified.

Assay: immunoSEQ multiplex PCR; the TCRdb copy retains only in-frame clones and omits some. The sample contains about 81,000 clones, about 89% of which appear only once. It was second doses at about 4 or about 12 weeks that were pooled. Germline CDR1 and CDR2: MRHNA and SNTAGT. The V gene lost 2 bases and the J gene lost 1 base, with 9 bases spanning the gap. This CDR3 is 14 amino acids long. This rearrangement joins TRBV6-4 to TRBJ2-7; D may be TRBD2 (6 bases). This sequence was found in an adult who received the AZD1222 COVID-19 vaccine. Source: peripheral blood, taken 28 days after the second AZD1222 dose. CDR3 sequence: CASSDGGFSYEQYF. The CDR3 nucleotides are TGTGCCAGCAGTGACGGGGGGTTTTCCTACGAGCAGTACTTC.